The 30 T cell receptor beta chains listed next were all sequenced from one sample in a study of cytomegalovirus exposure and HLA in healthy donors. 13 Jbeta primers and 60 Vbeta primers were used for the PCR. Only in-frame clones appear in the TCRdb table, and some are missing; sequencing was by immunoSEQ multiplex PCR. The table includes 130,000 or so clones, approximately 79% detected once. The sample was PBMCs. The receptors stem from a middle-aged man in good health and CMV-seropositive.

The chain carries TRBV2 and TRBJ2-7; a weak D match, TRBD1 (5 bases). Trimming removed 7 bases from V and 0 bases from J, with 13 bases in between. Looked up from germline, CDR1 is SNHLY and CDR2 is FYNNEI. This CDR3 comprises 14 residues. CDR3 residues: CASKLRGGSYEQYF. DNA of the CDR3: TGTGCCAGCAAGTTAAGGGGCGGCTCCTACGAGCAGTACTTC.

J is TRBJ2-7 and V is TRBV5-1; D not certain. This CDR3 region has 13 residues. Trimming shortened V by 0 bases and J by 4 bases, and 8 bases separated the two germline ends. The V gene's germline CDR1 is SGHRS and CDR2 YFSETQ. CDR3 in amino acids: CASSLDHKYEQYF. CDR3 DNA sequence: TGCGCCAGCAGCTTGGACCACAAGTACGAGCAGTACTTC.

The chain is built from TRBV14 and TRBJ2-7, with D perhaps matching TRBD2 (6 bases). The V and J ends lost 1 base and 3 bases respectively, with 13 bases between them. The germline CDR1 and CDR2 sequences are SGHDN and FVKESK. The CDR3 sequence is 15 residues long. The CDR3 coding sequence is TGTGCCAGCAGCCAAGGGCAGCGGGTCCTCTACGAGCAGTACTTC. Amino acids: CASSQGQRVLYEQYF.

The chain joins TRBV5-1 to TRBJ2-1; the D is unclear. The ends were cut back, 0 bases at V and 0 bases at J, with 7 bases in the middle. The germline V gene encodes CDR1 SGHRS and CDR2 YFSETQ. The CDR3 consists of 15 residues. CDR3 protein: CASSLGPSSYNEQFF. As DNA, the CDR3 is TGCGCCAGCAGCTTGGGGCCCAGCTCCTACAATGAGCAGTTCTTC. Drawing the rest from reference TRBV5-1 and TRBJ2-1, the complete variable domain is KAGVTQTPRYLIKTRGQQVTLSCSPISGHRSVSWYQQTPGQGLQFLFEYFSETQRNKGNFPGRFSGRQFSNSRSEMNVSTLELGDSALYLCASSLGPSSYNEQFFGPGTRLTVL.

This clone was found once. The rearrangement joins TRBV2 to TRBJ1-1; D gene uncertain. Trimming pared 4 bases from V and 4 bases from J, leaving 16 bases between. The CDR3 runs 15 residues. Looked up from germline, CDR1 is SNHLY and CDR2 is FYNNEI. The CDR3 DNA reads TGTGCCAGCAGTGCACGGCCTTGGGGAGGCACTGAAGCTTTCTTT. The encoded protein is CASSARPWGGTEAFF. The variable domain in full, completed from reference TRBV2 and TRBJ1-1, reads EPEVTQTPSHQVTQMGQEVILRCVPISNHLYFYWYRQILGQKVEFLVSFYNNEISEKSEIFDDQFSVERPDGSNFTLKIRSTKLEDSAMYFCASSARPWGGTEAFFGQGTRLTVV.

This sequence joins TRBV6-5 and TRBJ2-1; TRBD2 aligns across 8 bases. V gave up 6 bases and J gave up 5 bases; unmatched junction bases: 9. The germline CDR1 and CDR2 sequences are MNHEY and SVGAGI. The CDR3 is 15 residues long. The CDR3 spells CASSPSGRRDNEQFF. For the CDR3, the DNA is TGTGCCAGCAGCCCGAGCGGGAGAAGGGACAATGAGCAGTTCTTC.

CDR3 in amino acids: CASSLENNPDEQYF. For the CDR3, the DNA is TGTGCCAGCAGCTTAGAGAACAATCCTGACGAGCAGTACTTC. The chain recombines TRBV11-2 with TRBJ2-7; D ambiguous. The length of the CDR3 is 14 residues. CDR1 SGHAT and CDR2 FQNNGV come from the germline V gene. V lost 0 bases, J lost 5 bases, and 11 bases lay in between.

V gene TRBV10-1 combines with J gene TRBJ2-5; possible D gene TRBD2, 5 bases. The V end was cut by 2 bases, the J end by 6 bases, with 13 bases between. The CDR3 runs 14 residues. Germline loops: CDR1 WNHNN, CDR2 SYGVQD (reference sequence). For the CDR3, the DNA is TGCGCCAGCAGTGAGGGGGATCTCGGGAAGACCCAGTACTTC. Translated, it gives CASSEGDLGKTQYF.

J is TRBJ2-1 and V is TRBV6-1; 10 bases fit TRBD1. CDR1 MNHNS and CDR2 SASEGT come from the germline V gene. This CDR3 is 14 amino acids long. Germline trimming cut 5 bases from V and 9 bases from J; bases unmatched to any gene: 7. The CDR3 DNA sequence: TGTGCCAGCAGTAGCCGGGACAGGGGAGGTGAGCAGTTCTTC. Protein: CASSSRDRGGEQFF.

This chain connects TRBV5-4 to TRBJ2-2, with 10 bases identical to TRBD2. This CDR3 has 16 amino acids. Trimming at V came to 0 bases and at J to 3 bases, leaving 2 bases not matched to a gene. Per germline, CDR1 SGHNT and CDR2 YYREEE (reference sequence). CDR3 nucleotides: TGTGCCAGCAGCTTGGGAGCGGGGGGGTACACCGGGGAGCTGTTTTTT. Amino acid sequence: CASSLGAGGYTGELFF.

The chain carries TRBV7-9 and TRBJ1-2; D is uncertain. The germline gives CDR1 SEHNR, CDR2 FQNEAQ (reference sequence). V shed 5 bases and J shed 4 bases, with 14 bases lying between them. The CDR3 consists of 14 residues. The CDR3 DNA sequence: TGTGCCAGCAGCACGGTTCAGGTTGGCTATGGCTACACCTTC. It encodes CASSTVQVGYGYTF.

V usage is TRBV5-4 and J usage is TRBJ1-2, with a possible D match to TRBD1 (6 bases). The CDR3 consists of 13 residues. V was pared by 2 bases and J by 6 bases, with 11 bases between. Germline assignment: CDR1 SGHNT and CDR2 YYREEE (reference sequence). The DNA for the CDR3 is TGTGCCAGCAGCTTCTACAGGGATGATGGCTACACCTTC. Its protein is CASSFYRDDGYTF. Together with reference TRBV5-4 and TRBJ1-2, the CDR3 gives the full variable domain: ETGVTQSPTHLIKTRGQQVTLRCSSQSGHNTVSWYQQALGQGPQFIFQYYREEENGRGNFPPRFSGLQFPNYSSELNVNALELDDSALYLCASSFYRDDGYTFGSGTRLTVV.

The CDR3 bases are TGTGCCAGCAATAGACTAGCGGGAGGATCCGAGCAGTACTTC. It translates to CASNRLAGGSEQYF. The rearrangement links TRBV2 to TRBJ2-7; the match to TRBD2 covers 13 bases. Germline values: CDR1 SNHLY, CDR2 FYNNEI. Trimming took 7 bases from V and 6 from J; bases not matched to a gene: 6. CDR3 length: 14 amino acids. Using reference TRBV2 and TRBJ2-7 for the parts outside the CDR3, the full variable domain is EPEVTQTPSHQVTQMGQEVILRCVPISNHLYFYWYRQILGQKVEFLVSFYNNEISEKSEIFDDQFSVERPDGSNFTLKIRSTKLEDSAMYFCASNRLAGGSEQYFGPGTRLTVT.

This clone was seen a few times. V and J are TRBV2 and TRBJ2-1; 8 bases are a match to TRBD2. The germline gives CDR1 SNHLY, CDR2 FYNNEI. Losses at the gene ends were 7 bases for V and 5 bases for J; bases not matched to a gene: 4. The CDR3 covers 13 residues. The CDR3: CASNRLANNEQFF. For the CDR3, the DNA is TGTGCCAGCAACCGACTAGCGAACAATGAGCAGTTCTTC.

Turning to this clone: At one end, the junction sequence differs from germline, possibly due to a read error. The chain couples TRBV19 to TRBJ1-1, with D unclear. Looked up from germline, CDR1 is LNHDA and CDR2 is SQIVND (reference sequence). The CDR3 is 13 amino acids. CDR3 in amino acids: CASSASGFTEASF. DNA for the CDR3: TGTGCCAGTAGTGCCTCGGGTTTCACTGAAGCTTCCTTT.

The sample holds a few counts of this clone. The rearrangement joins TRBV6-5 to TRBJ2-2; TRBD2 is a possible D gene (6 bases). Germline CDR1 and CDR2: MNHEY and SVGAGI. The length of the CDR3 is 15 residues. V lost 6 bases and J 0 bases, leaving 11 bases between the germline ends. The CDR3 loop is CASSSGLTNTGELFF. DNA of the CDR3: TGTGCCAGCAGCTCGGGACTCACGAACACCGGGGAGCTGTTTTTT.

V gene TRBV19 combines with J gene TRBJ2-4; 9 bases agree with TRBD1. The trim removed 5 bases at V and 3 bases at J, leaving 14 bases unmatched. This CDR3 is built from 18 residues. Looked up from germline, CDR1 is LNHDA and CDR2 is SQIVND (reference sequence). The CDR3: CASSAIDQGQGVKNIQYF. Here the CDR3 DNA reads TGTGCCAGTAGTGCCATAGACCAGGGACAGGGCGTCAAAAACATTCAGTACTTC.

The chain carries TRBV19 and TRBJ1-1; tentatively, D is TRBD1 (5 bases). Germline CDR1 reads LNHDA; CDR2 reads SQIVND (reference sequence). The CDR3 covers 14 residues. Trimming removed 5 bases at V and 1 base at J, with 11 bases between. CDR3 loop: CASSSNTGNTEAFF. CDR3 bases: TGTGCCAGTAGTTCAAATACAGGGAACACTGAAGCTTTCTTT.

The chain recombines TRBV11-2 with TRBJ1-5; TRBD1 is a possible D gene (6 bases). Deletions cut 1 base from V and 6 bases from J, with 13 bases between. The germline gives CDR1 SGHAT, CDR2 FQNNGV. The CDR3 sequence is 15 residues long. The CDR3 is CASSLGGGASQPQHF. CDR3 nucleotide sequence: TGTGCCAGCAGCTTAGGAGGGGGGGCCTCTCAGCCCCAGCATTTT.

The chain recombines TRBV5-1 with TRBJ2-7; tentatively, D is TRBD1 (5 bases). V lost 2 bases to trimming and J lost 1 base, with 10 bases between them. Germline V CDR1 and CDR2: SGHRS, YFSETQ. The CDR3 runs 14 residues. CDR3 sequence: CASSFRVSSYEQYF. The CDR3 bases are TGCGCCAGCAGCTTCAGGGTTAGTTCCTACGAGCAGTACTTC. The full variable domain, its missing parts supplied by reference TRBV5-1 and TRBJ2-7, is KAGVTQTPRYLIKTRGQQVTLSCSPISGHRSVSWYQQTPGQGLQFLFEYFSETQRNKGNFPGRFSGRQFSNSRSEMNVSTLELGDSALYLCASSFRVSSYEQYFGPGTRLTVT.

The chain carries TRBV5-1 and TRBJ2-7; weak D call: TRBD2 (6 bases). Germline V gives CDR1 SGHRS, CDR2 YFSETQ. V was clipped by 7 bases and J by 4 bases, with 9 bases between them. The CDR3 spans 11 residues. The CDR3 is CASGEEYEQYF. CDR3 nucleotide sequence: TGCGCCAGCGGGGAGGAGTACGAGCAGTACTTC.

This clone has a handful of counts. The J gene is TRBJ2-5, the V gene TRBV6-1; perhaps TRBD2 as D (5 bases). CDR1 is MNHNS and CDR2 is SASEGT in the germline V gene. CDR3 length equals 11 residues. The V gene lost 11 bases and the J gene lost 11 bases, with 18 bases spanning the gap. The CDR3 coding sequence is TGTGCCGTTAGACAAGGGTGGGAGCAGTACTTC. Its protein product is CAVRQGWEQYF.

The chain links TRBV11-2 to TRBJ1-1, with TRBD1 identical over 8 bases. Germline CDR1 reads SGHAT; CDR2 reads FQNNGV. The J segment lost 6 bases and the V segment lost 5 bases, leaving 8 bases of the junction unmatched. The CDR3 extends over 14 amino acids. The CDR3 DNA reads TGTGCCAGCAGCGACACAGGGGGGTGGGCTGAAGCTTTCTTT. Residues: CASSDTGGWAEAFF.

The CDR3 is CASSPQGREAGELFF. The CDR3 DNA sequence: TGTGCCAGCAGCCCCCAGGGCAGGGAGGCCGGGGAGCTGTTTTTT. This rearrangement joins TRBV7-9 to TRBJ2-2; D perhaps matches TRBD2 (6 bases). The length of the CDR3 is 15 residues. With 5 bases removed from V and 6 bases from J, the gap between germline ends came to 16 bases. Germline V gene data show CDR1 as SEHNR and CDR2 as FQNEAQ (reference sequence).

This clone was counted a few times. The V call is TRBV4-1, the J call TRBJ2-5, with TRBD2 matching over 7 bases. This CDR3 region has 16 residues. Trimming removed 4 bases from V and 5 bases from J; junction bases left unmatched: 13. CDR1 MGHRA and CDR2 YSYEKL come from the germline V gene. The CDR3 here is CASSRDTGGWGETQYF. The CDR3 DNA reads as TGCGCCAGCAGCCGCGACACGGGGGGATGGGGGGAGACCCAGTACTTC.

This clone has a single count. CDR3 in amino acids: CASSPNSATNEKLFF. The DNA of the CDR3 is TGCGCCAGCAGCCCCAACAGTGCAACTAATGAAAAACTGTTTTTT. This rearrangement joins TRBV5-1 to TRBJ1-4, with D unresolved. The ends were cut back, 4 bases at V and 0 bases at J, with 10 bases in the middle. The germline CDR1 and CDR2 sequences are SGHRS and YFSETQ. CDR3 length equals 15 residues.

This chain uses TRBV5-1 with TRBJ1-5; TRBD1 is a possible D gene (5 bases). The CDR3 extends over 16 amino acids. Germline loops: CDR1 SGHRS, CDR2 YFSETQ. Trimming shortened V by 4 bases and J by 6 bases, and 20 bases separated the two germline ends. The CDR3 DNA follows: TGCGCCAGCAGCCCGCGGAGGGGACGACCCGGTCAGCCCCAGCATTTT. The encoded protein is CASSPRRGRPGQPQHF.

V gene TRBV7-8 combines with J gene TRBJ2-1; the match to TRBD2 covers 9 bases. Germline loops: CDR1 SGHVS, CDR2 FQNEAQ. Trimming cost V 1 base and J 5 bases; bases outside gene matches: 3. The CDR3 covers 15 residues. In DNA form, the CDR3 reads TGTGCCAGCAGCTTAGGTAGCGGGAGTGACAATGAGCAGTTCTTC. This gives the protein CASSLGSGSDNEQFF.

This clone showed up just a few times. This sequence joins TRBV11-3 and TRBJ1-1, with TRBD1 matching over 7 bases. The germline V gene encodes CDR1 SGHNT and CDR2 YENEEA. The V gene end was trimmed by 6 bases and the J gene end by 0 bases; junction bases not matched to a gene: 4. This CDR3 is 14 amino acids long. Here the CDR3 reads CASRGTALNTEAFF. For the CDR3, the DNA is TGTGCCAGCAGGGGGACAGCCCTGAACACTGAAGCTTTCTTT.

The chain links TRBV5-4 to TRBJ2-7, with D perhaps TRBD1 (6 bases). CDR1 is SGHNT and CDR2 is YYREEE in the germline V gene (reference sequence). V lost 3 bases, J lost 2 bases, and 15 bases lay in between. This CDR3 region has 15 residues. CDR3 in DNA: TGTGCCAGCAGCTCAAACCAGGGGAAACCCTACGAGCAGTACTTC. Amino acids: CASSSNQGKPYEQYF.